Described below is a single T cell receptor (beta chain) sequence and its context. This specimen belongs to a study of T-cell reconstitution after alpha-beta-depleted transplantation in children. V was clipped by 1 base and J by 4 bases, with 13 bases between them. This CDR3 contains 15 residues. Looked up from germline, CDR1 is SGHKS and CDR2 is YYEKEE (reference sequence). TCRbeta library construction was performed incorporating unique molecular identifiers. In TCRdb, the PCR reads were re-called with MiXCR into one record per CDR3 protein. The sample includes about 1,000,000 distinct CDR3 sequences, around 30% of them seen just once.

This chain joins TRBV5-5 and TRBJ2-3; no definite D call. Sequencing was performed on PBMCs, mostly from graft donor cells, taken 360 days after TCRalphabeta/CD19-depleted stem cell transplant. The clonotype comes from a boy under two years old who had a stem cell transplant for SCID, so the T cells may come from the graft donor. This chain's CDR3 is CASSLSVQGPDTQYF. Here the CDR3 DNA reads TGTGCCAGCAGCTTGTCCGTGCAAGGTCCAGATACGCAGTATTTT.